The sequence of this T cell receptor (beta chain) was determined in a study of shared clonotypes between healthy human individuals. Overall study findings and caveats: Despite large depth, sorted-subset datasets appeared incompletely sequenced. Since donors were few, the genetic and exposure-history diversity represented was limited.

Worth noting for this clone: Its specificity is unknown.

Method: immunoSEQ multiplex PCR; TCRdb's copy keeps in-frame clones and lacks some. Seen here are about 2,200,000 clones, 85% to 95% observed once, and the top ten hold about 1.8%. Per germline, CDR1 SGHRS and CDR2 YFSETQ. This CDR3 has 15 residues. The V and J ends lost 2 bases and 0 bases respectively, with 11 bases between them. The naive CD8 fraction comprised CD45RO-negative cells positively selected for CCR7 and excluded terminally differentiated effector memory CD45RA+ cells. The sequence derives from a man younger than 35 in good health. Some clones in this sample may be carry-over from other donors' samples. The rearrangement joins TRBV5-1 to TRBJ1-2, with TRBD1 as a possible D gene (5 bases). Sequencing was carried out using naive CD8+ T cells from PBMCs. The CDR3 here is CASSFGAYPNYGYTF. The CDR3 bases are TGCGCCAGCAGCTTTGGGGCCTATCCTAACTATGGCTACACCTTC.